Shown below are 23 T cell receptor beta chains from a single sample sequenced in a study of T cells of healthy individuals. TCRdb redid the calling of the 5' RACE reads with MiXCR, one entry per CDR3 protein. Of around 98,000 distinct CDR3 sequences detected, 17% appear once; the ten largest clones hold 6% to 8%. All receptors derive from a human donor in good health.

The chain links TRBV6-2 or TRBV6-3 to TRBJ1-5, with 7 bases aligning to TRBD1. This CDR3 spans 16 amino acids. V was pared by 5 bases and J by 6 bases, with 13 bases of the junction left unmatched. Germline CDR1 and CDR2: MNHEY and SVGEGT. CDR3 amino acids: CASSPGTVEWSQPQHF. The CDR3 coding sequence is TGTGCCAGCAGTCCTGGGACAGTCGAATGGAGTCAGCCCCAGCATTTT.

This clonotype was seen a handful of times. The V gene is TRBV7-2, the J gene TRBJ2-1; 11 bases fit TRBD2. From germline, CDR1 is SGHTA and CDR2 FQGNSA. The CDR3 runs 17 residues. J gave up 3 bases and V 2 bases, and 6 bases lay outside the gene matches. Here the CDR3 DNA reads TGTGCCAGCAGCTTATCTAGCGGGAGGCCCCTCTACAATGAGCAGTTCTTC. Translated: CASSLSSGRPLYNEQFF. The entire variable domain, with the rest obtained from reference TRBV7-2 and TRBJ2-1, is as follows: GAGVSQSPSNKVTEKGKDVELRCDPISGHTALYWYRQSLGQGLEFLIYFQGNSAPDKSGLPSDRFSAERTGGSVSTLTIQRTQQEDSAVYLCASSLSSGRPLYNEQFFGPGTRLTVL.

This clonotype was detected a few times. This CDR3 is CSARVFGRALNQPQHF. CDR3 nucleotide sequence: TGCAGTGCTAGAGTCTTCGGGCGGGCGCTAAATCAGCCCCAGCATTTT. This chain joins TRBV20-1 and TRBJ1-5; D is uncertain. The germline V and J ends were trimmed by 1 base and 4 bases, with 17 bases remaining between them. This CDR3 comprises 16 residues. The germline V gene has CDR1 DFQATT and CDR2 SNEGSKA (reference sequence).

This clonotype turned up a few times. The J gene is TRBJ2-2, the V gene TRBV5-1; D gene ambiguous. This CDR3 contains 17 residues. Germline CDR1 is SGHRS and CDR2 is YFSETQ. V lost 0 bases to trimming and J lost 0 bases, with 12 bases between them. CDR3 residues: CASSLVVSAPNTGELFF. The CDR3 DNA sequence: TGCGCCAGCAGCTTGGTTGTGAGCGCCCCGAACACCGGGGAGCTGTTTTTT.

The rearrangement joins TRBV7-2 to TRBJ1-1; 7 nucleotides line up with TRBD1. The germline gives CDR1 SGHTA, CDR2 FQGNSA. The ends lost 7 bases at V and 1 base at J; junction bases unmatched: 6. There are 14 residues in the CDR3. This CDR3 is CASTLGQSNTEAFF. CDR3 bases: TGTGCCAGCACTCTGGGACAGTCGAACACTGAAGCTTTCTTT.

The chain employs TRBV7-9 and TRBJ1-1; 9 positions agree with TRBD1. The CDR3 contains 16 residues. V gave up 4 bases and J gave up 0 bases; unmatched junction bases: 6. Germline assignment: CDR1 SEHNR and CDR2 FQNEAQ (reference sequence). The CDR3 region has the DNA TGTGCCAGCAGCTCTAGACAGGGGGTTCTGAACACTGAAGCTTTCTTT. The encoded protein is CASSSRQGVLNTEAFF. The full variable domain, in which reference TRBV7-9 and TRBJ1-1 provide the parts outside the CDR3, is DTGVSQNPRHKITKRGQNVTFRCDPISEHNRLYWYRQTLGQGPEFLTYFQNEAQLEKSRLLSDRFSAERPKGSFSTLEIQRTEQGDSAMYLCASSSRQGVLNTEAFFGQGTRLTVV.

This clonotype was seen a handful of times. This CDR3 is CASRRLGDDNEQFF. In nucleotides, the CDR3 is TGTGCCAGCAGGAGACTAGGGGATGACAATGAGCAGTTCTTC. The chain recombines TRBV11-1 with TRBJ2-1; D possibly corresponds to TRBD2 (6 bases). The V end was cut by 6 bases, the J end by 5 bases, with 14 bases between. The CDR3 extends over 14 amino acids. Germline values: CDR1 SGHAT, CDR2 FQDESV (reference sequence).

This clonotype was counted only a few times. The chain is built from TRBV4-3 and TRBJ1-6; D is uncertain. Between the trimmed V and J ends, which lost 1 base and 0 bases, there was a span of 13 bases. The CDR3 covers 18 residues. The germline gives CDR1 LGHNA, CDR2 YSLEER. CDR3 amino acids: CASSQVLDSSSYNSPLHF. The CDR3 DNA follows: TGCGCCAGCAGCCAAGTTCTGGACTCCAGCTCCTATAATTCACCCCTCCACTTT.

V usage is TRBV6-1 and J usage is TRBJ2-7, with 8 bases fitting TRBD2. CDR1 is MNHNS and CDR2 is SASEGT in the germline V gene. V lost 4 bases, J lost 3 bases, and 2 bases stayed unmatched. This CDR3 spans 13 amino acids. CDR3 nucleotides: TGTGCCAGCAGTGTTGCGGGGGGCTACGAGCAGTACTTC. It yields the protein CASSVAGGYEQYF.

In this sample, this clonotype turned up a few times. The J gene is TRBJ1-1, the V gene TRBV6-1; no definite D call. Trimming shortened V by 3 bases and J by 0 bases, and 8 bases separated the two germline ends. Germline V CDR1 and CDR2: MNHNS, SASEGT. This CDR3 comprises 14 residues. CDR3 DNA sequence: TGTGCCAGCAGTGAGCCCGCGATGAACACTGAAGCTTTCTTT. The encoded protein is CASSEPAMNTEAFF.

This clonotype was counted between two and nine times. The genes are TRBV6-5 and TRBJ1-5, with 8 bases fitting TRBD1. After removal of 6 bases from V and 3 bases from J, the junction contained 7 bases not matched to a gene. Per germline, CDR1 MNHEY and CDR2 SVGAGI. The CDR3 is 15 amino acids. CDR3 protein: CASRTRQGINQPQHF. CDR3 DNA: TGTGCCAGCAGGACCCGACAGGGGATCAATCAGCCCCAGCATTTT.

The sample holds many counts of this clonotype. The rearrangement links TRBV3-1 to TRBJ2-2; the D is unclear. This CDR3 is built from 13 residues. V was clipped by 1 base and J by 6 bases, with 6 bases between them. The germline V gene has CDR1 LGHDT and CDR2 YNNKEL (reference sequence). In nucleotides, the CDR3 is TGTGCCAGCAGCCAAGGCGATTCCGGGGAGCTGTTTTTT. Its translation is CASSQGDSGELFF.

The sample holds a few counts of this clonotype. CDR3 region: CSAEPTSGTYEQYF. CDR3 DNA: TGCAGTGCCGAGCCCACTAGCGGAACCTACGAGCAGTACTTC. The genes are TRBV20-1 and TRBJ2-7; 8 positions agree with TRBD2. CDR1 is DFQATT and CDR2 is SNEGSKA in the germline V gene (reference sequence). The CDR3 is made up of 14 amino acids. V trimming: 6 bases; J trimming: 2 bases; junction bases outside the gene matches: 9.

V is TRBV28 and J is TRBJ1-5; the match to TRBD1 covers 7 bases. Trimming removed 5 bases from V and 2 bases from J; junction bases left unmatched: 3. From germline, CDR1 is MDHEN and CDR2 SYDVKM. This CDR3 is built from 14 residues. Written as DNA, the CDR3 is TGTGCCAGCAGTGGGACAGCGGGCAATCAGCCCCAGCATTTT. Translation: CASSGTAGNQPQHF.

V and J are TRBV21-1 and TRBJ2-5; the table gives TRBD1 as D, unverified against the DNA. TRBV21-1 is classified as a pseudogene. CDR3 length equals 11 residues. CDR3 region: CANHSGETQYF. The CDR3 coding sequence is TGTGCCAACCACTCAGGGGAGACCCAGTACTTC.

This clonotype was counted ten times or more. The V and J genes are TRBV5-1 and TRBJ2-1, with a tentative D call TRBD2 (6 bases). This CDR3 has 15 amino acids. V lost 0 bases and J lost 6, with 13 bases in between. In germline, CDR1 is SGHRS, CDR2 YFSETQ. Here the CDR3 DNA reads TGCGCCAGCAGCTTGGGGACTACCCTAACCAATGAGCAGTTCTTC. Amino acids: CASSLGTTLTNEQFF.

For the CDR3, the DNA is TGCAGTGCGAACTTGGGACTTCGCACAGATACGCAGTATTTT. As protein: CSANLGLRTDTQYF. This chain joins TRBV20-1 and TRBJ2-3; maybe TRBD2 (6 bases). The CDR3 is 14 residues long. Germline V gene lookup returns CDR1 DFQATT and CDR2 SNEGSKA (reference sequence). Trimming pared 6 bases from V and 1 base from J, leaving 14 bases between.

This clonotype came up a few times. The chain links TRBV20-1 to TRBJ2-7; D is perhaps TRBD1 or TRBD2 (5 bases each). The CDR3 is 13 amino acids. Germline assignment: CDR1 DFQATT and CDR2 SNEGSKA (reference sequence). Trimming removed 0 bases from V and 13 bases from J, with 19 bases in between. CDR3 in DNA: TGCAGTGCTAGAGAAACCGGGACGGCATGGGACTACTTC. It codes for CSARETGTAWDYF.

This rearrangement joins TRBV28 to TRBJ2-7, with TRBD1 matching over 8 bases. This CDR3 is built from 16 residues. The germline V gene has CDR1 MDHEN and CDR2 SYDVKM. Trimming removed 5 bases from V and 3 bases from J; junction bases left unmatched: 12. The CDR3 loop is CASSPVQYRGFYEQYF. Here the CDR3 DNA reads TGTGCCAGCAGTCCTGTACAGTACAGGGGGTTCTACGAGCAGTACTTC.

The V call is TRBV2, the J call TRBJ2-7; 8 bases are a match to TRBD1. Germline CDR1 reads SNHLY; CDR2 reads FYNNEI. The junction had 14 bases not matched to a gene; V was cut back by 7 bases and J by 9 bases. CDR3 length equals 14 residues. The CDR3 coding sequence is TGTGCCAGCAAACCGCCGGGACAGGAGACCGGGCAGTACTTC. Protein sequence: CASKPPGQETGQYF.

The gene calls are TRBV30 and TRBJ2-1; D assignment may be TRBD1 or TRBD2 (6 bases each). V lost 3 bases and J 4 bases, leaving 13 bases between the germline ends. Looked up from germline, CDR1 is GTSNPN and CDR2 is SVGIG (reference sequence). The CDR3 loop spans 14 amino acids. This CDR3 reads CAWRGGLGYNEQFF. The CDR3, as DNA: TGTGCCTGGAGAGGGGGGCTGGGGTACAATGAGCAGTTCTTC.

V and J are TRBV18 and TRBJ2-1; 11 bases map to TRBD2. The junction had 14 bases not matched to a gene; V was cut back by 3 bases and J by 7 bases. CDR1 and CDR2 (germline): KGHSH, LQKENI. The CDR3 consists of 18 residues. In nucleotides, the CDR3 is TGTGCCAGCTCACCCCGACACCCGGGACTAGCGGCTCGAAATGAGCAGTTCTTC. It is translated as CASSPRHPGLAARNEQFF.

The sample holds a few counts of this clonotype. This chain links TRBV2 with TRBJ2-4; D may be TRBD1 or TRBD2 (5 bases each). Trimming left V 6 bases short and J 0 bases short, with 15 bases between. The CDR3 is made up of 16 amino acids. Germline V gene sequence: CDR1 SNHLY, CDR2 FYNNEI. The CDR3 DNA is TGTGCCAGCAGCGGGGACGCCGGACTAGCCAAAAACATTCAGTACTTC. It yields the protein CASSGDAGLAKNIQYF.